The T cell receptor (beta chain) under discussion was sequenced for a study of blood T cell repertoires in COVID-19. For the study at large: Sample material is recorded as cDNA or gDNA derived from T cells, B-cell-depleted T cells, or PBMCs.

There are 13 residues in the CDR3. The germline V and J ends were trimmed by 3 bases and 4 bases, with 10 bases remaining between them. Sequencing used immunoSEQ multiplex PCR; TCRdb keeps in-frame clones, though not all of them. This sample has 220,000 or so clones, with roughly 84% found just once. This TCR came from a woman aged 55-69 years who had recovered from COVID-19. Sequenced sample: peripheral blood. The chain has TRBV12-3 or TRBV12-4 and TRBJ2-7; D ambiguous. CDR3 DNA: TGTGCCAGCAGTTTGCCAGGTTTGTACGAGCAGTACTTC. Amino acids: CASSLPGLYEQYF.